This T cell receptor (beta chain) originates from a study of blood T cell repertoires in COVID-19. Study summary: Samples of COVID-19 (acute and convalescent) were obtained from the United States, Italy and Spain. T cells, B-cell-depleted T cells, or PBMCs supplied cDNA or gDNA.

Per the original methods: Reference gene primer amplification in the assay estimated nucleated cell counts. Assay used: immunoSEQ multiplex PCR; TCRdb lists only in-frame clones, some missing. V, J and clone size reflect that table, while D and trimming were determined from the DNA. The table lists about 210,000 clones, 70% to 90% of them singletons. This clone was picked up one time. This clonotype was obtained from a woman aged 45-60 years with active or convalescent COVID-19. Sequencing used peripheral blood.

CDR3 region: CASSKALGTGYGYTF. In nucleotides, the CDR3 is TGTGCCAGCAGCAAAGCCCTAGGGACAGGGTATGGCTACACCTTC. The chain is built from TRBV5-4 and TRBJ1-2; 9 positions agree with TRBD1. J lost 5 bases, V lost 4 bases, and 9 bases had no gene match. Germline V lookup: CDR1 SGHNT, CDR2 YYREEE (reference sequence). There are 15 residues in the CDR3.